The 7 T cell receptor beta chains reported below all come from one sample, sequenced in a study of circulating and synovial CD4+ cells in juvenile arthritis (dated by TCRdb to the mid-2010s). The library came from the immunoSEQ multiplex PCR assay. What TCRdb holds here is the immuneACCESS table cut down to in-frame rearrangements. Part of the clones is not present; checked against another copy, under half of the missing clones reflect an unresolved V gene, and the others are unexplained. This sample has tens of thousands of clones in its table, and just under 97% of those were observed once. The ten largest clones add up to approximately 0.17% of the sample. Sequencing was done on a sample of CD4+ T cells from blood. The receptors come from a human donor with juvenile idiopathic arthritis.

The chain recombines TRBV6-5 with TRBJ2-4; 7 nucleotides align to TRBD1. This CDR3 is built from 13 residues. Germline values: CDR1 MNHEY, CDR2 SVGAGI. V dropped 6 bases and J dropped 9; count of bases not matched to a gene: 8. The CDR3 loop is CASSMGQTSIQYF. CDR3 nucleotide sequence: TGTGCCAGCAGCATGGGACAGACAAGCATTCAGTACTTC.

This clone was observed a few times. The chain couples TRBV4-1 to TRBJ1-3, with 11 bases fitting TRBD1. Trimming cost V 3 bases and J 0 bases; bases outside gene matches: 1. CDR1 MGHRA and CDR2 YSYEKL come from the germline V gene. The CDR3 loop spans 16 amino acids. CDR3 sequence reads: CASSQGQGGSGNTIYF. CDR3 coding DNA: TGCGCCAGCAGCCAGGGACAGGGGGGCTCTGGAAACACCATATATTTT.

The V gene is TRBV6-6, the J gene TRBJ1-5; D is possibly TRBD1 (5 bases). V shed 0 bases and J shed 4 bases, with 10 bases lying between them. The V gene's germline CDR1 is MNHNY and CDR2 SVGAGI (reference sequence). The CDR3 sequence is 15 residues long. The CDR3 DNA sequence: TGTGCCAGCAGTTACTCGGGGGGTCCTAATCAGCCCCAGCATTTT. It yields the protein CASSYSGGPNQPQHF.

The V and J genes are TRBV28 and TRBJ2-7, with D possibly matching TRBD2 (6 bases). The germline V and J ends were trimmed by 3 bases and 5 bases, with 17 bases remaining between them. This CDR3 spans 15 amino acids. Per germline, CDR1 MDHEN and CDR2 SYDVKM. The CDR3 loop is CASSLGGPRNDEQYF. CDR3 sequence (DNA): TGTGCCAGCAGTTTGGGAGGACCCCGGAACGACGAGCAGTACTTC.

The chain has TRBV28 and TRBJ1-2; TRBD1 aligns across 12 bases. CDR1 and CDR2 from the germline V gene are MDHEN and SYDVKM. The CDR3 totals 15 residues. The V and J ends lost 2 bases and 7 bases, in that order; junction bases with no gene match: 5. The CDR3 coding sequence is TGTGCCAGCAGTTTAGAGGGACAGGGGGCTTCTGGCTACACCTTC. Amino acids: CASSLEGQGASGYTF.

The CDR3 protein is CASSVKVREEDTQYF. DNA for the CDR3: TGTGCCAGCAGCGTAAAAGTCAGGGAAGAAGATACGCAGTATTTT. The chain is built from TRBV9 and TRBJ2-3, with a weak D call TRBD1 (5 bases). Germline V gives CDR1 SGDLS, CDR2 YYNGEE. This CDR3 region has 15 residues. Trimming removed 1 base from V and 5 bases from J, with 14 bases in between.

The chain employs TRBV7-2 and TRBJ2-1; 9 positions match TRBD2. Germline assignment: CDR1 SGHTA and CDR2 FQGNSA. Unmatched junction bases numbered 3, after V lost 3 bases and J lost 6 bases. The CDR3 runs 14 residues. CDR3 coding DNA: TGTGCCAGCAGCTTTAGCGGGGGAGGCAATGAGCAGTTCTTC. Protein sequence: CASSFSGGGNEQFF.